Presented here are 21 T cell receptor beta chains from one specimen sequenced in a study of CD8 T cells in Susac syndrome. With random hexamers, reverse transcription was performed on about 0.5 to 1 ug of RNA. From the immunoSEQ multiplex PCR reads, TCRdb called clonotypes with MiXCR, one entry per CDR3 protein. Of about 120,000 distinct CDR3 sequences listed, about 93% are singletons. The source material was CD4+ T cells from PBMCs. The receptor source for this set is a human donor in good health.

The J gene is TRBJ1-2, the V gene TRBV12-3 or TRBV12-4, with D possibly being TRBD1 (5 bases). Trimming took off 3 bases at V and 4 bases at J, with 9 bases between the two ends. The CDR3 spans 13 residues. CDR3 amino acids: CASSLRGSYGYTF. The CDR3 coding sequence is TGTGCCAGCAGTTTGAGGGGAAGCTATGGCTACACCTTC.

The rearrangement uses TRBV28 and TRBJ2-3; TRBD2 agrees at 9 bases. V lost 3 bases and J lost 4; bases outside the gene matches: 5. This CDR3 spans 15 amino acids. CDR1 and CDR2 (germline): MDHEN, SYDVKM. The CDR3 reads CASSFGAGGADTQYF. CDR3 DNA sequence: TGTGCCAGCAGTTTCGGGGCGGGAGGGGCAGATACGCAGTATTTT.

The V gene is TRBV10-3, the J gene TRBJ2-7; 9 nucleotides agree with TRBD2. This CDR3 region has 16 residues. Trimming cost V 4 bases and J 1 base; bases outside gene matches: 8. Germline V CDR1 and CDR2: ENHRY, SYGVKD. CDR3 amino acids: CAISASSGRGSYEQYF. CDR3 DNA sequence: TGTGCCATCAGTGCCAGTAGCGGGAGAGGGTCCTACGAGCAGTACTTC.

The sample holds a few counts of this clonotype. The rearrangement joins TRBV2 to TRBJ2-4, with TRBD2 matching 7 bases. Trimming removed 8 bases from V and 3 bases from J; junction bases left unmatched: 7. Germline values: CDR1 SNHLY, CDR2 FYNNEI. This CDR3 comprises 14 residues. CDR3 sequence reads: CASLAGDGKNIQYF. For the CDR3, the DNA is TGTGCCAGCCTCGCGGGGGATGGCAAAAACATTCAGTACTTC.

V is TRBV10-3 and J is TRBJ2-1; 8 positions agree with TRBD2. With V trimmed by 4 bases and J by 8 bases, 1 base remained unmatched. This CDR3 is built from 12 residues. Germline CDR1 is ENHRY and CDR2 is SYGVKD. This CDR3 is CAISVTSDEQFF. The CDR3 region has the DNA TGTGCCATCAGTGTGACTAGCGATGAGCAGTTCTTC.

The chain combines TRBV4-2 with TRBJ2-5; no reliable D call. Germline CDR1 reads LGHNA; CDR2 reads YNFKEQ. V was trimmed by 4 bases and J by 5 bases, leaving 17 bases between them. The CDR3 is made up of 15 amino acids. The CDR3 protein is CASSRGIGKRETQYF. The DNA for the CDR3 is TGTGCCAGCAGCCGGGGAATAGGGAAGAGGGAGACCCAGTACTTC.

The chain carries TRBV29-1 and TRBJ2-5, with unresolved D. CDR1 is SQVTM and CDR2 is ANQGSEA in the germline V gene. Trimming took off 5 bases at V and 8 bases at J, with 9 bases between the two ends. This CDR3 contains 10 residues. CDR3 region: CSVSQRTQYF. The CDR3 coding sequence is TGCAGCGTTTCGCAGCGTACCCAGTACTTC.

The CDR3 bases are TGTGCCAGCAGGCCGGGACTAGCGGGAGAGTACGAGCAGTACTTC. Its translation is CASRPGLAGEYEQYF. The rearrangement joins TRBV12-3 or TRBV12-4 to TRBJ2-7, with TRBD2 matching 14 bases. The length of the CDR3 is 15 residues. With V trimmed by 6 bases and J by 4 bases, 5 bases remained unmatched.

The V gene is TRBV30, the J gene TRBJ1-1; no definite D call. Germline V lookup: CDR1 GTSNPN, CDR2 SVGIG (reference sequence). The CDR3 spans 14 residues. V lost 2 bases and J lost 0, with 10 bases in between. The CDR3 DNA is TGTGCCTGGAGTCCAAACAGAATGAACACTGAAGCTTTCTTT. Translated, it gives CAWSPNRMNTEAFF.

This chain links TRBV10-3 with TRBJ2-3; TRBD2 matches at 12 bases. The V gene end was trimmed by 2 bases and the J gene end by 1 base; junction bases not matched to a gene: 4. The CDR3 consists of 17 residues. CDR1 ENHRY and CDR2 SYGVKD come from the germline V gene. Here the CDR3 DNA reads TGTGCCATCAGTGAGGCACTAGCGGGAGGAGGCACAGATACGCAGTATTTT. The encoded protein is CAISEALAGGGTDTQYF.

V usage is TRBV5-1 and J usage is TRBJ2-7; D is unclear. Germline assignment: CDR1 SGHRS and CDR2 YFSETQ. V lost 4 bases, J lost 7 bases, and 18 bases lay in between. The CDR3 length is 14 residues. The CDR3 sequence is CASSLTGPLGEQYF. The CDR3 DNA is TGCGCCAGCAGCCTGACCGGTCCCTTGGGGGAGCAGTACTTC.

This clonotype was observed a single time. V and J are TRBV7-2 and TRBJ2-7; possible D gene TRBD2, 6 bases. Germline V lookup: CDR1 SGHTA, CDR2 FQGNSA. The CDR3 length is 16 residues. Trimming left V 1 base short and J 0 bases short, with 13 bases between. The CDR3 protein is CASSLVGGGNSYEQYF. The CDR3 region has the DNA TGTGCCAGCAGCTTAGTTGGCGGAGGGAACTCCTACGAGCAGTACTTC.

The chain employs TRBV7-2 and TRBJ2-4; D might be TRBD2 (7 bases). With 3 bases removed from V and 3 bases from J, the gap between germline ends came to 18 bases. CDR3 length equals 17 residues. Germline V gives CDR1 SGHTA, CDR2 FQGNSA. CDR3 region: CASSFLIGGVDKNIQYF. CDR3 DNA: TGTGCCAGCAGCTTCCTCATAGGGGGGGTTGACAAAAACATTCAGTACTTC.

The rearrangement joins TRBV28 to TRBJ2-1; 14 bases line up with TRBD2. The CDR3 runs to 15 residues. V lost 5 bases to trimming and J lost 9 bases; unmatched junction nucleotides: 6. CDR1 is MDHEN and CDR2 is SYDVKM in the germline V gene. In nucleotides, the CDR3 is TGTGCCAGCAGTCGGGGACTAGCGGGAGCGGCTGAGCAGTTCTTC. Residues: CASSRGLAGAAEQFF.

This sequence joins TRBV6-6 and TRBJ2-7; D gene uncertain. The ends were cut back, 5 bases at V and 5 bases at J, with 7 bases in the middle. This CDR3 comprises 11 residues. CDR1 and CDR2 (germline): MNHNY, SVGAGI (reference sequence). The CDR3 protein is CASSPLDEQYF. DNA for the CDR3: TGTGCCAGCAGTCCCCTCGACGAGCAGTACTTC.

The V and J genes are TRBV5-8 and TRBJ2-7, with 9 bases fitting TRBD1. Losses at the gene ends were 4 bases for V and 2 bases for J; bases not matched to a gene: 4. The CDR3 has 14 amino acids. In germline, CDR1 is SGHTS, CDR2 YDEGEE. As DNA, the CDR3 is TGTGCCAGCAGCCGGACAGGGGTTGCCTACGAGCAGTACTTC. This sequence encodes CASSRTGVAYEQYF.

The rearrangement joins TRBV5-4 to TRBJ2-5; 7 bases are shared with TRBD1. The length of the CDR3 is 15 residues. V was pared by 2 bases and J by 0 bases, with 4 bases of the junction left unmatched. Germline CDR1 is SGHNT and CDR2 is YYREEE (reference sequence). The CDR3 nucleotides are TGTGCCAGCAGCTTAACAGGGGAGTACCAAGAGACCCAGTACTTC. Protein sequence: CASSLTGEYQETQYF.

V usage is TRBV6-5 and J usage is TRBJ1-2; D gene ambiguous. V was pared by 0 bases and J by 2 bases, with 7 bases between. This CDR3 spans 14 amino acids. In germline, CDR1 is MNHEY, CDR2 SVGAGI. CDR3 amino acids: CASSYSGGNYGYTF. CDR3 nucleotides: TGTGCCAGCAGTTACTCCGGAGGGAACTATGGCTACACCTTC.

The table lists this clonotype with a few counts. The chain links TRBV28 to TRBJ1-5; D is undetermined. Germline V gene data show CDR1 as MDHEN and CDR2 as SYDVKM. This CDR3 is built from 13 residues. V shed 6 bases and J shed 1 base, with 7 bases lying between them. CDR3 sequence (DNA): TGTGCCAGCAGGGGCGCGAGCAATCAGCCCCAGCATTTT. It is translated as CASRGASNQPQHF.

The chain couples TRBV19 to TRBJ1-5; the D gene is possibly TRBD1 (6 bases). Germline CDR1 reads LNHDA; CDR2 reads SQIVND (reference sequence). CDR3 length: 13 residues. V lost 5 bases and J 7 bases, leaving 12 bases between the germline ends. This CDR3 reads CASSPGVGQPQHF. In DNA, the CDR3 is TGTGCCAGTAGTCCAGGGGTGGGCCAGCCCCAGCATTTT.

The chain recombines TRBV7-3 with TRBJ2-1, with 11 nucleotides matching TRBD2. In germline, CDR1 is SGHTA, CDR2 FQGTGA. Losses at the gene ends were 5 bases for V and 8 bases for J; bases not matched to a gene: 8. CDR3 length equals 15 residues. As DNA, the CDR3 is TGTGCCAGCAGCACCACTAGCGGGAGTTGGGATGAGCAGTTCTTC. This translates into CASSTTSGSWDEQFF. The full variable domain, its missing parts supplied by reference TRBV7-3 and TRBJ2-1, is GAGVSQTPSNKVTEKGKYVELRCDPISGHTALYWYRQSLGQGPEFLIYFQGTGAADDSGLPNDRFFAVRPEGSVSTLKIQRTERGDSAVYLCASSTTSGSWDEQFFGPGTRLTVL.